This T cell receptor beta chain appears in the sequencing data of a study of tumor-infiltrating lymphocytes in primary liver carcinoma. Per the germline V gene, CDR1 is SGHRS and CDR2 is YFSETQ. The CDR3 is 13 residues long. TCR beta cDNA was reverse-transcribed from about 0.45 ug of total RNA. The reaction used a constant-region primer and ProtoScript II reverse transcriptase. Modified slightly, ARM-PCR produced TCR beta libraries over three nested multiplex PCR rounds. The study ran its first two PCR rounds for nine to ten cycles each, using TRBV1-TRBV30 forward primers and a C-beta reverse primer. From the multiplex PCR reads, TCRdb called clonotypes with MiXCR, one entry per CDR3 protein. The table has 300,000 to 350,000 distinct CDR3 sequences, 65% seen once. Broader study findings: Tumor samples exhibited a significantly greater top-250-clone fraction than blood samples (p = 0.039). Since the samples were bulk and unsorted, the CD4+ and CD8+ repertoires were not compared.

As to this clonotype: Its specificity is unknown. One end of the junction does not line up with germline, which may come from a read error.

RNA was extracted from whole blood without cell sorting, alongside germline DNA. The V gene is TRBV5-1, the J gene TRBJ2-5; D may correspond to TRBD1 or TRBD2 (5 bases each). Material for sequencing was peripheral blood. This sequence originates from a man aged 35-49 years with primary liver carcinoma and hepatitis B virus infection. CDR3 sequence reads: CASNLKGTETQYF. For the CDR3, the DNA is TGCGCCAGCAACTTGAAGGGGACAGAGACCCAGTACTTC. Complete variable domain (other parts from reference TRBV5-1 and TRBJ2-5): KAGVTQTPRYLIKTRGQQVTLSCSPISGHRSVSWYQQTPGQGLQFLFEYFSETQRNKGNFPGRFSGRQFSNSRSEMNVSTLELGDSALYLCASNLKGTETQYFGPGTRLLVL.